Shown below are 27 T cell receptor beta chains from a single sample sequenced in a study of blood T cell repertoires in COVID-19. The table came from immunoSEQ multiplex PCR; TCRdb's copy has only in-frame clones and leaves some out. The sample includes under 200,000 clones, about 83% of them seen just once. Sequencing was carried out using peripheral blood. These receptor sequences come from a man aged 55 to 70 with acute or convalescent COVID-19.

This clone occurred once. CDR3 bases: TGTGCCTGGAGTAGGGGGCGTGAAACAGATACGCAGTATTTT. This gives the protein CAWSRGRETDTQYF. The chain uses TRBV30 and TRBJ2-3; 7 nucleotides line up with TRBD1. The trim removed 2 bases at V and 3 bases at J, leaving 5 bases unmatched. The CDR3 consists of 14 residues. CDR1 is GTSNPN and CDR2 is SVGIG in the germline V gene (reference sequence).

Here the CDR3 reads CASSQDITGECEGYTF. Written as DNA, the CDR3 is TGTGCCAGCAGCCAAGATATTACAGGGGAATGTGAGGGCTACACCTTC. The V and J genes are TRBV3-1 (or the pseudogene TRBV3-2) and TRBJ1-2; 7 bases fit TRBD1. Trimming at V came to 0 bases and at J to 8 bases, leaving 12 bases not matched to a gene. The CDR3 totals 16 residues. The V gene's germline CDR1 is LGHDT and CDR2 YNNKEL (reference sequence).

V is TRBV7-2 and J is TRBJ1-5; possibly TRBD1 for D (5 bases). Germline assignment: CDR1 SGHTA and CDR2 FQGNSA. This CDR3 region has 15 residues. Trimming stripped 1 base from V and 1 base from J, with 8 bases between. CDR3 protein: CASSLDHRSNQPQHF. As DNA, the CDR3 is TGTGCCAGCAGCTTAGATCACAGGAGCAATCAGCCCCAGCATTTT.

In this sample, this clone turned up once. The J gene is TRBJ1-6, the V gene TRBV11-2; a weak D match, TRBD1 (6 bases). Trimming shortened V by 4 bases and J by 2 bases, and 9 bases separated the two germline ends. The CDR3 is 15 amino acids. Germline lookup yields CDR1 SGHAT and CDR2 FQNNGV. The CDR3: CASSSTGPYNSPLHF. As DNA, the CDR3 is TGTGCCAGCAGCTCCACAGGGCCCTATAATTCACCCCTCCACTTT.

The table lists this clone with a few counts. The chain links TRBV2 to TRBJ1-1, with TRBD1 as a possible D gene (5 bases). V lost 3 bases and J 2 bases, leaving 10 bases between the germline ends. Germline-derived CDR1 and CDR2 are SNHLY and FYNNEI. The CDR3 loop spans 14 amino acids. The CDR3 coding sequence is TGTGCCAGCAGTGAGGGGCAGGCCAACACTGAAGCTTTCTTT. As protein: CASSEGQANTEAFF. The whole variable domain, filled in from reference TRBV2 and TRBJ1-1, reads EPEVTQTPSHQVTQMGQEVILRCVPISNHLYFYWYRQILGQKVEFLVSFYNNEISEKSEIFDDQFSVERPDGSNFTLKIRSTKLEDSAMYFCASSEGQANTEAFFGQGTRLTVV.

V usage is TRBV4-1 and J usage is TRBJ1-2, with D maybe TRBD1 (5 bases). Germline V lookup: CDR1 MGHRA, CDR2 YSYEKL. This CDR3 contains 15 residues. Deletions cut 4 bases from V and 6 bases from J, with 18 bases between. The CDR3 loop is CASSLIGSLGDGYTF. CDR3 coding DNA: TGCGCCAGCAGCCTTATAGGCAGTCTAGGGGATGGCTACACCTTC.

The CDR3 loop reads CASGTGGYGYTF. In DNA form, the CDR3 reads TGTGCCAGTGGTACAGGGGGCTATGGCTACACCTTC. This chain uses TRBV19 with TRBJ1-2; 8 nucleotides line up with TRBD1. V dropped 8 bases and J dropped 4; count of bases not matched to a gene: 3. The germline CDR1 and CDR2 sequences are LNHDA and SQIVND (reference sequence). The CDR3 sequence is 12 residues long.

V and J are TRBV4-3 and TRBJ1-1; 8 bases map to TRBD1. The V and J ends lost 6 bases and 3 bases, in that order; junction bases with no gene match: 3. In germline, CDR1 is LGHNA, CDR2 YSLEER. The CDR3 totals 13 residues. The CDR3 region is CASSTTGDTEAFF. For the CDR3, the DNA is TGCGCCAGCAGTACGACAGGGGACACTGAAGCTTTCTTT.

V gene TRBV15 combines with J gene TRBJ1-5; no reliable D call. The germline V gene has CDR1 LNHNV and CDR2 YYDKDF (reference sequence). V was pared by 0 bases and J by 4 bases, with 13 bases between. The CDR3 sequence is 16 residues long. The CDR3 region has the DNA TGTGCCACCAGCAGAGATCGATTTGCGCATAATCAGCCCCAGCATTTT. Its protein is CATSRDRFAHNQPQHF.

This clone has just one count. J is TRBJ2-3 and V is TRBV4-2, with a tentative D call TRBD2 (6 bases). V shed 1 base and J shed 2 bases, with 10 bases lying between them. This CDR3 is built from 15 residues. Germline assignment: CDR1 LGHNA and CDR2 YNFKEQ. CDR3 residues: CASSQAGVYTDTQYF. The CDR3 nucleotides read TGTGCCAGCAGCCAAGCGGGGGTTTACACAGATACGCAGTATTTT.

The J gene is TRBJ2-7, the V gene TRBV19; 8 positions agree with TRBD1. The length of the CDR3 is 13 residues. The V segment lost 3 bases and the J segment 3 bases; nucleotides outside the gene matches: 1. Germline V gives CDR1 LNHDA, CDR2 SQIVND (reference sequence). As DNA, the CDR3 is TGTGCCAGTAGTATGGACAGGGACTACGAGCAGTACTTC. Protein sequence: CASSMDRDYEQYF.

The chain carries TRBV6-1 and TRBJ1-6; TRBD1 aligns across 8 bases. After removal of 2 bases from V and 11 bases from J, the junction contained 8 bases not matched to a gene. CDR1 is MNHNS and CDR2 is SASEGT in the germline V gene. The CDR3 runs to 15 residues. CDR3 amino acids: CASSELTGGFTPLHF. The CDR3 bases are TGTGCCAGCAGTGAACTCACAGGGGGGTTTACACCCCTCCACTTT.

The chain links TRBV7-9 to TRBJ2-4; a possible D gene is TRBD1 (8 bases). There are 17 residues in the CDR3. The germline V gene has CDR1 SEHNR and CDR2 FQNEAQ (reference sequence). V was cut by 5 bases and J by 0 bases, with 17 bases left in between. The chain's CDR3 is CASSLQGGAVAKNIQYF. CDR3 bases: TGTGCCAGCAGCCTACAGGGGGGGGCTGTAGCCAAAAACATTCAGTACTTC.

The chain joins TRBV20-1 to TRBJ1-5; weak D call: TRBD1 (5 bases). Trimming removed 3 bases from V and 3 bases from J, with 15 bases in between. In germline, CDR1 is DFQATT, CDR2 SNEGSKA (reference sequence). The length of the CDR3 is 15 residues. This chain's CDR3 is CSASPPGQSNQPQHF. The CDR3 DNA is TGCAGTGCTAGTCCCCCAGGGCAGTCCAATCAGCCCCAGCATTTT.

A few counts support this clone. The V and J genes are TRBV11-3 and TRBJ2-3; perhaps TRBD2 as D (6 bases). Germline values: CDR1 SGHNT, CDR2 YENEEA. The CDR3 consists of 14 residues. Trimming removed 5 bases at V and 5 bases at J, with 14 bases between. This chain's CDR3 is CASSPSRRGDTQYF. The CDR3 region has the DNA TGTGCCAGCAGCCCCTCGAGGAGGGGAGATACGCAGTATTTT.

This rearrangement joins TRBV7-3 to TRBJ1-1, with TRBD1 matching 8 bases. The V gene's germline CDR1 is SGHTA and CDR2 FQGTGA. The junction had 8 bases not matched to a gene; V was cut back by 5 bases and J by 3 bases. The length of the CDR3 is 15 residues. CDR3 coding DNA: TGTGCCAGCAGCCCGTTAAGGACAGGGCACACTGAAGCTTTCTTT. Translating it yields CASSPLRTGHTEAFF.

The chain links TRBV27 to TRBJ2-2; the match to TRBD1 covers 7 bases. This CDR3 is 21 amino acids long. Germline loops: CDR1 MNHEY, CDR2 SMNVEV (reference sequence). Unmatched junction bases numbered 19, after V lost 3 bases and J lost 0 bases. The chain's CDR3 is CASSFQIFGTASQSNTGELFF. CDR3 sequence (DNA): TGTGCCAGCAGTTTCCAAATTTTTGGGACAGCGAGCCAATCGAACACCGGGGAGCTGTTTTTT.

This chain uses TRBV9 with TRBJ2-1; tentative D call: TRBD1 (6 bases). V was trimmed by 0 bases and J by 9 bases, leaving 22 bases between them. Per germline, CDR1 SGDLS and CDR2 YYNGEE. This CDR3 spans 17 amino acids. CDR3 sequence reads: CASSVGPGDTAGGEQFF. CDR3 sequence (DNA): TGTGCCAGCAGCGTAGGGCCAGGGGACACGGCGGGTGGTGAGCAGTTCTTC.

This chain connects TRBV10-3 to TRBJ2-3, with TRBD2 matching over 9 bases. V trimming: 2 bases; J trimming: 0 bases; junction bases outside the gene matches: 3. The CDR3 runs to 16 residues. CDR1 is ENHRY, CDR2 SYGVKD, per germline. CDR3 coding DNA: TGTGCCATCAGTGAGAAAGCGGGGGGAAGCACAGATACGCAGTATTTT. Translating it yields CAISEKAGGSTDTQYF.

The chain joins TRBV19 to TRBJ1-1; 10 positions match TRBD1. The germline V gene encodes CDR1 LNHDA and CDR2 SQIVND (reference sequence). This CDR3 spans 15 amino acids. V lost 7 bases, J lost 0 bases, and 5 bases stayed unmatched. CDR3 protein: CASTPGQGVNTEAFF. CDR3 bases: TGTGCCAGTACCCCTGGACAGGGGGTGAACACTGAAGCTTTCTTT.

The J gene is TRBJ2-2, the V gene TRBV5-5; 11 bases match TRBD2. CDR1 SGHKS and CDR2 YYEKEE come from the germline V gene (reference sequence). After removal of 4 bases from V and 5 bases from J, the junction contained 7 bases not matched to a gene. The CDR3 runs 16 residues. The CDR3 loop is CASSRSGGARTGELFF. The DNA of the CDR3 is TGTGCCAGCAGCCGTAGCGGGGGGGCCAGGACCGGGGAGCTGTTTTTT.

The V call is TRBV7-9, the J call TRBJ2-1; D may be TRBD1 (5 bases). The V end lost 4 bases, the J end lost 5 bases, and 18 bases lay between the germline ends. The length of the CDR3 is 16 residues. The germline gives CDR1 SEHNR, CDR2 FQNEAQ (reference sequence). CDR3 region: CASSSLPMDNDNEQFF. The CDR3 DNA follows: TGTGCCAGCAGCTCTCTCCCGATGGACAATGACAATGAGCAGTTCTTC.

This clone was seen at least ten times. The sample carries other DNA sequences with the same CDR3. This chain joins TRBV4-1 and TRBJ2-7; D might be TRBD2 (6 bases). V lost 1 base and J 3 bases, leaving 13 bases between the germline ends. Germline-derived CDR1 and CDR2 are MGHRA and YSYEKL. CDR3 length: 15 amino acids. The CDR3 region is CASSQVSPGGYEQYF. The CDR3 DNA sequence: TGCGCCAGCAGCCAAGTCTCCCCCGGGGGCTACGAGCAGTACTTC.

The chain recombines TRBV7-3 with TRBJ2-3; D is ambiguous. V lost 1 base, J lost 0 bases, and 17 bases lay in between. The CDR3 length is 18 residues. Germline CDR1 SGHTA, CDR2 FQGTGA. CDR3 protein: CASSLKGASPFSTDTQYF. The CDR3 coding sequence is TGTGCCAGCAGCTTAAAAGGAGCCTCTCCTTTTAGCACAGATACGCAGTATTTT.

The J gene is TRBJ2-7, the V gene TRBV19, with 8 bases identical to TRBD1. Germline loops: CDR1 LNHDA, CDR2 SQIVND (reference sequence). The CDR3 sequence is 13 residues long. Trimming took 8 bases from V and 5 from J; bases not matched to a gene: 8. The CDR3 sequence: CASREQGVNEQYF. In DNA form, the CDR3 reads TGTGCCAGTCGGGAACAGGGGGTCAACGAGCAGTACTTC.

This clone appeared a few times. CDR3: CASSSREGYEQYF. The CDR3 DNA follows: TGTGCCAGCAGCTCCCGAGAGGGCTACGAGCAGTACTTC. The chain is built from TRBV9 and TRBJ2-7; TRBD2 is a possible D gene (5 bases). The germline gives CDR1 SGDLS, CDR2 YYNGEE. V dropped 4 bases and J dropped 3 bases, with 11 bases sitting between them. The CDR3 is 13 residues long.

The chain recombines TRBV11-2 with TRBJ2-5; unclear D gene. This CDR3 contains 13 residues. Germline V gene sequence: CDR1 SGHAT, CDR2 FQNNGV. Trimming stripped 1 base from V and 5 bases from J, with 8 bases between. CDR3 DNA: TGTGCCAGCAGCTTAGGTCTCCCCGAGACCCAGTACTTC. This sequence encodes CASSLGLPETQYF.